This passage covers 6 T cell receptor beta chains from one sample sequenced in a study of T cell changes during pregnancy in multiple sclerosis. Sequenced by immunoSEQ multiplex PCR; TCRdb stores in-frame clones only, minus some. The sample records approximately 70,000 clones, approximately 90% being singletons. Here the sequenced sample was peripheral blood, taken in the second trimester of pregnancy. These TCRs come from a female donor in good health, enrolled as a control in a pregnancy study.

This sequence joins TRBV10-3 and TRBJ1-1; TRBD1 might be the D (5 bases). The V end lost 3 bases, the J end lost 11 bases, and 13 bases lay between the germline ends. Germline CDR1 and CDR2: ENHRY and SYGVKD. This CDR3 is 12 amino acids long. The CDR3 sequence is CAISDSGVQAFF. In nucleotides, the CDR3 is TGTGCCATCAGTGATTCGGGGGTTCAGGCTTTCTTT.

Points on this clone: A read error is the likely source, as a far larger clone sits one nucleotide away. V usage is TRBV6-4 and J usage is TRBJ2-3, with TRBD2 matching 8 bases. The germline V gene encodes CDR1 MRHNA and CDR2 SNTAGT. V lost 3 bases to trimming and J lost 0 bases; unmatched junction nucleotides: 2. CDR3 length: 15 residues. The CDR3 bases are TGTGCCAGCAGTGAGTCTAGCGGGAGCACAGATACGCAGTATTTT. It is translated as CASSESSGSTDTQYF.

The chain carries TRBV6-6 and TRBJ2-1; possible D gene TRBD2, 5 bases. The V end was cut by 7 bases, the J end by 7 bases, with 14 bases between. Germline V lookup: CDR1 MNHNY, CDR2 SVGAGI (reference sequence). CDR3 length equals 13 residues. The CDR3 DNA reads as TGTGCCAGCATTTTACAAACGGGGAATGAGCAGTTCTTC. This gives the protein CASILQTGNEQFF.

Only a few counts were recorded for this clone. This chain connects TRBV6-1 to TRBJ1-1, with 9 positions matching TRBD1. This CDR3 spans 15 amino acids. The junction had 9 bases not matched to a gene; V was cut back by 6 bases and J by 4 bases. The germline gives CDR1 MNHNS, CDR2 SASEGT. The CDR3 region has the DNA TGTGCCAGCAGAGAACTGACAGGGGGAACCACTGAAGCTTTCTTT. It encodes CASRELTGGTTEAFF.

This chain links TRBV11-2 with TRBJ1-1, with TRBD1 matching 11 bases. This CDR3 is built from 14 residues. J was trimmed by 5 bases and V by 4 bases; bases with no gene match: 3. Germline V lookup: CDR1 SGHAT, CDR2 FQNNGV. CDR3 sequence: CASSWDRGVTEAFF. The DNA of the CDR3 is TGTGCCAGCAGCTGGGACAGGGGGGTGACTGAAGCTTTCTTT. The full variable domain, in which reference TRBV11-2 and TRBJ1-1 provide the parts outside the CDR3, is EAGVAQSPRYKIIEKRQSVAFWCNPISGHATLYWYQQILGQGPKLLIQFQNNGVVDDSQLPKDRFSAERLKGVDSTLKIQPAKLEDSAVYLCASSWDRGVTEAFFGQGTRLTVV.

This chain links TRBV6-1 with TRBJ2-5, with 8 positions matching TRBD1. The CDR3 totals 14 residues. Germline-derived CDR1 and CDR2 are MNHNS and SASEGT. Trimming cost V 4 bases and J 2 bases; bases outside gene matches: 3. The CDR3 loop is CASSVRTGQETQYF. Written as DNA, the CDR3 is TGTGCCAGCAGTGTACGGACAGGGCAAGAGACCCAGTACTTC.